This record looks at one TCR beta chain sequence and its context. There is no known antigen for this receptor. Base-call qualities are not available, and no considerably larger clone is one nucleotide away. The 40 or so donors, aged roughly 6 to 100 years, were systemically healthy Caucasian individuals from Russia. Each donor gave ten milliliters of peripheral blood, drawn into EDTA-treated Vacutainer tubes. Ficoll-Paque density-gradient centrifugation was used to isolate PBMCs, with at least 6.5 million per sample. Total RNA, at least 6 micrograms per sample, was extracted from PBMCs with Trizol reagent. The percentages of naive CD45RAhigh/CD27high T cells were determined by flow cytometry on a PBMC aliquot from every donor. Libraries were made using 5' RACE. Sequencing was carried out with an Illumina HiSeq 2500. A second PCR of roughly 7 to 12 cycles was performed with a sample-barcoded 5' primer and a J-beta primer mix. A template-switch 5' adaptor carrying 12 random nucleotides introduced a unique molecular identifier onto each TCR beta cDNA molecule. Each sample yielded at least 2.5 million CDR3-containing paired-end reads. All of the RNA was converted into first-strand cDNA using the Mint cDNA synthesis kit, with a TRBC-specific oligonucleotide serving as the primer. Following uracil-DNA glycosylase treatment, a first 18-cycle PCR with universal primers M1SS and BC2_uni_R was performed on all cDNA. The authors processed their data as follows. Each sample was normalized by randomly selecting 1 million high-quality reads, each carrying a distinct molecular identifier. Reads sharing molecular identifiers were discarded rather than binned into consensus sequences. MiTCR, run with a Q25 quality threshold and the strictest error-elimination algorithm, handled CDR3 identification, clonotype clustering and error correction. A nonparametric unseen species model with Euler transformation was used to estimate a lower bound on total TCR beta diversity. The public reads were quality trimmed at Q25 with fastp and then assembled into clones with MiXCR by TCRdb, keeping productive beta chains. Every distinct CDR3 protein forms one entry, paired with its most common genes and DNA. The V and J calls come from TCRdb's annotation, not from the publication. In all, the sample holds hundreds of thousands of distinct CDR3 sequences, and nearly 60% of those were seen once. Approximately 21% of the sample comes from the top ten.

The record originates from a study of blood T cells in healthy people across ages (dated by TCRdb to between 2014 and 2017). Turning to the overall study: In model experiments, roughly one uniquely barcoded TCR beta cDNA molecule per two T cells was captured by template switching. Using deep sequencing normalized with unique cDNA molecular identifiers, the study measured how TCR beta repertoire diversity changes with age. Donors were grouped into four age groups: young (average roughly 15 years), middle-aged (about 38), aged (about 60) and long-lived (just over 80). The study analyzed two additional independent replicas of 1 million unique cDNA reads from the same blood draw for two donors, one aged 18 to 29 and one aged 80 or older. To avoid experimental bias, donors of different ages were spread randomly across the sequencing lanes.

Study-wide findings and limitations: Because donor CMV infection status was unknown, age-related changes in expanded clonotypes were potentially confounded. Observed TCR beta diversity correlated strongly with the percentage of naive T cells measured by flow cytometry. Since profiling was done on bulk unsorted PBMCs, naive and antigen-experienced compartments could not be conclusively compared. Total diversity estimates from one million sequenced T cells were considered lower bounds and underestimates. Compared with the aged group, the long-lived group had more naive CD4+ T cells, fewer expanded clones and increased TCR diversity, suggesting age selection. As age increased, observed TCR beta diversity per million T cells dropped in a roughly linear way, and a significant reduction was already evident by age 40.

The sequence came from a man aged 25-45 years in good health. The specimen sequenced was blood.

The DNA sequence is TGTGCCAGCAGCTTGGTCGGAGAGAGCTACGAGCAGTACTTC. This is translated as CASSLVGESYEQYF. This chain joins TRBV5-8 to TRBJ2-7, with no reliable assignment of the D segment. From the cysteine through the phenylalanine, the CDR3 covers 14 amino acids. CDR3 DNA is the only sequence kept; it has 42 bases, read in frame from the first base. Relative to germline, V is 0 bases shorter and J is 3 bases shorter, with 10 bases between their ends. Sequences SGHTS (CDR1) and YDEGEE (CDR2) are obtained from the germline V gene.